Following are 27 T cell receptor beta chains from one sample sequenced in a study of cytotoxic CD8 clonotypes in ibrutinib-treated CLL. Produced via immunoSEQ multiplex PCR; TCRdb's table is partial and in-frame only. Of about 200,000 clones detected, around 72% appear once; the ten largest clones hold roughly 13%. The material was PBMCs, obtained after 24 months of ibrutinib treatment. The receptors were gathered from a human donor with chronic lymphocytic leukemia.

On this clone: Other nucleotide sequences from this sample produce the same CDR3. This chain joins TRBV9 and TRBJ1-1; D is possibly TRBD1 (6 bases). The CDR3 length is 14 residues. Germline values: CDR1 SGDLS, CDR2 YYNGEE. The V and J ends lost 2 bases and 0 bases respectively, with 8 bases between them. This CDR3 is CASSVTGMNTEAFF. As DNA, the CDR3 is TGTGCCAGCAGCGTTACAGGGATGAACACTGAAGCTTTCTTT. Drawing the rest from reference TRBV9 and TRBJ1-1, the complete variable domain is DSGVTQTPKHLITATGQRVTLRCSPRSGDLSVYWYQQSLDQGLQFLIQYYNGEERAKGNILERFSAQQFPDLHSELNLSSLELGDSALYFCASSVTGMNTEAFFGQGTRLTVV.

The chain has TRBV27 and TRBJ2-3, with TRBD2 identical over 8 bases. With V trimmed by 4 bases and J by 7 bases, 10 bases remained unmatched. Germline CDR1 and CDR2: MNHEY and SMNVEV (reference sequence). This CDR3 spans 15 amino acids. The CDR3 protein is CASSSLAEGTNTQYF. The DNA of the CDR3 is TGTGCCAGCAGTTCACTAGCGGAGGGCACGAATACGCAGTATTTT.

This chain joins TRBV5-4 and TRBJ2-7; D is unclear. Germline values: CDR1 SGHNT, CDR2 YYREEE (reference sequence). This CDR3 region has 15 residues. Trimming stripped 2 bases from V and 3 bases from J, with 15 bases between. CDR3 DNA sequence: TGTGCCAGCAGCTTCGGCGACTCCCTTGACTACGAGCAGTACTTC. Translation gives CASSFGDSLDYEQYF.

V and J are TRBV7-3 and TRBJ2-2; D gene ambiguous. Between the trimmed V and J ends, which lost 2 bases and 8 bases, there was a span of 6 bases. Germline values: CDR1 SGHTA, CDR2 FQGTGA. The CDR3 is made up of 12 amino acids. CDR3 sequence: CASSLRAGELFF. DNA for the CDR3: TGTGCCAGCAGCTTACGAGCTGGGGAGCTGTTTTTT.

V and J are TRBV4-2 and TRBJ1-4; D may be TRBD1 (6 bases). Germline V gene data show CDR1 as LGHNA and CDR2 as YNFKEQ. V gave up 3 bases and J gave up 5 bases, with 16 bases separating them. The CDR3 has 16 residues. CDR3 sequence (DNA): TGTGCCAGCAGCCACCCACAGGGAATCCAAAATGAAAAACTGTTTTTT. It specifies CASSHPQGIQNEKLFF.

The chain has TRBV6-5 and TRBJ1-5; D remains ambiguous. Germline CDR1 reads MNHEY; CDR2 reads SVGAGI. Trimming took off 4 bases at V and 11 bases at J, with 9 bases between the two ends. This CDR3 has 11 residues. CDR3 nucleotide sequence: TGTGCCAGCAGTTGGGGAGGATCCCAGCATTTT. It yields the protein CASSWGGSQHF.

This chain joins TRBV4-1 and TRBJ2-1; 7 nucleotides match TRBD2. The V gene end was trimmed by 2 bases and the J gene end by 4 bases; junction bases not matched to a gene: 11. CDR1 and CDR2 from the germline V gene are MGHRA and YSYEKL. The CDR3 covers 17 residues. CDR3 region: CASSQRTLADLYNEQFF. The CDR3 coding sequence is TGCGCCAGCAGCCAACGGACGCTAGCGGATCTTTACAATGAGCAGTTCTTC.

The chain is built from TRBV5-1 and TRBJ2-7; 7 nucleotides align to TRBD1. Germline values: CDR1 SGHRS, CDR2 YFSETQ. The CDR3 covers 13 residues. V dropped 4 bases and J dropped 4; count of bases not matched to a gene: 5. For the CDR3, the DNA is TGCGCCAGCAGCACCCGGACAGGATACGAGCAGTACTTC. Residues: CASSTRTGYEQYF.

The chain is built from TRBV21-1 and TRBJ2-2; the table's D call of TRBD1 was not tested on the DNA. TRBV21-1 is tagged as a pseudogene. The CDR3 has 19 amino acids. The CDR3 coding sequence is TGTGCCAGCAGCACATATACGATGATGGACAGAGGATCCACCGGGGAGCTGTTTTTT. Its protein is CASSTYTMMDRGSTGELFF.

The J gene is TRBJ1-6, the V gene TRBV19, with a weak D call TRBD1 (6 bases). V was cut by 9 bases and J by 7 bases, with 16 bases left in between. CDR3 length: 14 amino acids. Germline lookup yields CDR1 LNHDA and CDR2 SQIVND (reference sequence). CDR3 protein: CASSLQGLNSPLHF. DNA for the CDR3: TGTGCCAGCTCCTTACAGGGATTAAATTCACCCCTCCACTTT.

This clone was counted only a few times. The chain uses TRBV18 and TRBJ1-2; D unclear. Germline lookup yields CDR1 KGHSH and CDR2 LQKENI. Trimming removed 3 bases at V and 3 bases at J, with 14 bases between. The CDR3 totals 15 residues. In DNA, the CDR3 is TGTGCCAGCTCACCCTCGCAAAGGTACGACTATGGCTACACCTTC. The encoded protein is CASSPSQRYDYGYTF.

The chain has TRBV7-3 and TRBJ2-5; 14 bases align to TRBD2. J was trimmed by 5 bases and V by 5 bases; bases with no gene match: 4. CDR1 and CDR2 from the germline V gene are SGHTA and FQGTGA. The CDR3 length is 15 residues. CDR3 amino acids: CASSQGLAGGETQYF. CDR3 coding DNA: TGTGCCAGCAGCCAAGGACTAGCGGGAGGCGAGACCCAGTACTTC.

The sample holds a few counts of this clone. CDR3 sequence reads: CASSKSGTGSNTEAFF. CDR3 nucleotide sequence: TGTGCCAGCAGTAAGTCCGGGACAGGGTCCAACACTGAAGCTTTCTTT. The V call is TRBV7-9, the J call TRBJ1-1, with 9 bases that match TRBD1. Germline V gene lookup returns CDR1 SEHNR and CDR2 FQNEAQ (reference sequence). The CDR3 totals 16 residues. With 6 bases clipped from V and 2 bases from J, the junction kept 10 bases outside the gene matches.

The V call is TRBV6-4, the J call TRBJ1-1; 8 bases align to TRBD1. CDR1 and CDR2 from the germline V gene are MRHNA and SNTAGT. CDR3 size: 14 residues. The V gene end was trimmed by 8 bases and the J gene end by 4 bases; junction bases not matched to a gene: 9. DNA of the CDR3: TGTGCCAGCCTCCCGAACCAGGGGGCCACTGAAGCTTTCTTT. Protein product: CASLPNQGATEAFF.

The chain is built from TRBV5-4 and TRBJ2-7, with 8 positions matching TRBD2. V dropped 4 bases and J dropped 6; count of bases not matched to a gene: 18. The CDR3 spans 17 residues. CDR1 is SGHNT, CDR2 YYREEE, per germline (reference sequence). CDR3 nucleotides: TGTGCCAGCAGCCAAGATAACGGGAGGGCCGTTCAGGTCGAGCAGTACTTC. It is translated as CASSQDNGRAVQVEQYF.

There are a few counts of this clone. The chain employs TRBV4-2 and TRBJ2-7; D uncertain. The germline CDR1 and CDR2 sequences are LGHNA and YNFKEQ. The CDR3 is 14 amino acids. V lost 0 bases, J lost 3 bases, and 9 bases lay in between. The CDR3 spells CASSQDFSVYEQYF. The CDR3, as DNA: TGTGCCAGCAGCCAAGATTTCTCTGTCTACGAGCAGTACTTC.

J is TRBJ2-2 and V is TRBV7-6; 11 nucleotides line up with TRBD2. The CDR3 totals 16 residues. Germline V gene sequence: CDR1 SGHVS, CDR2 FNYEAQ. J was trimmed by 8 bases and V by 1 base; bases with no gene match: 6. CDR3 sequence: CASSLELAGVGGELFF. The DNA of the CDR3 is TGTGCCAGCAGCTTAGAACTAGCGGGAGTCGGTGGGGAGCTGTTTTTT.

The chain couples TRBV6-5 to TRBJ2-1; 9 positions agree with TRBD2. The CDR3 has 15 residues. Germline CDR1 is MNHEY and CDR2 is SVGAGI. After removal of 5 bases from V and 9 bases from J, the junction contained 11 bases not matched to a gene. The CDR3 here is CASSLTRGRAGEQFF. CDR3 bases: TGTGCCAGCAGTCTCACTCGCGGGAGGGCCGGTGAGCAGTTCTTC.

The V call is TRBV4-3, the J call TRBJ1-4; tentative D call: TRBD1 (6 bases). CDR1 is LGHNA, CDR2 YSLEER, per germline. Trimming took off 2 bases at V and 8 bases at J, with 15 bases between the two ends. The CDR3 spans 15 residues. CDR3 nucleotides: TGCGCCAGCAGCCAACAGGGGCAGGGAAACGAAAAACTGTTTTTT. Translating it yields CASSQQGQGNEKLFF.

The sample holds one count of this clone. This chain links TRBV6-5 with TRBJ2-3; the D gene is possibly TRBD1 (5 bases). This CDR3 contains 15 residues. CDR1 is MNHEY, CDR2 SVGAGI, per germline. V was shortened by 3 bases and J by 2 bases, with 12 bases between the two germline ends. The CDR3 region has the DNA TGTGCCAGCAGTTATAGACAGAAGCCCACAGATACGCAGTATTTT. Translation gives CASSYRQKPTDTQYF.

The V call is TRBV5-4, the J call TRBJ2-3, with D tentatively TRBD1 (5 bases). The CDR3 loop spans 14 amino acids. CDR1 is SGHNT, CDR2 YYREEE, per germline (reference sequence). The germline V and J ends were trimmed by 4 bases and 1 base, with 10 bases remaining between them. The chain's CDR3 is CASSGQQGTDTQYF. CDR3 bases: TGTGCCAGCAGCGGCCAACAGGGCACAGATACGCAGTATTTT.

This clone was seen more than once but under ten times. This sequence joins TRBV19 and TRBJ2-1; the D is unclear. Looked up from germline, CDR1 is LNHDA and CDR2 is SQIVND (reference sequence). The V end was cut by 5 bases, the J end by 6 bases, with 11 bases between. CDR3 length: 13 residues. CDR3 bases: TGTGCCAGTAGTTTCCTCTGGGGCAATGAGCAGTTCTTC. It is translated as CASSFLWGNEQFF. Full variable domain (remainder filled in from reference TRBV19 and TRBJ2-1): DGGITQSPKYLFRKEGQNVTLSCEQNLNHDAMYWYRQDPGQGLRLIYYSQIVNDFQKGDIAEGYSVSREKKESFPLTVTSAQKNPTAFYLCASSFLWGNEQFFGPGTRLTVL.

The V and J genes are TRBV6-5 and TRBJ2-3; 9 positions agree with TRBD2. This CDR3 is built from 15 residues. V lost 2 bases and J lost 4; bases outside the gene matches: 4. The germline gives CDR1 MNHEY, CDR2 SVGAGI. CDR3: CASSYAGGPPDTQYF. CDR3 in DNA: TGTGCCAGCAGTTACGCGGGAGGGCCCCCAGATACGCAGTATTTT.

The chain employs TRBV15 and TRBJ2-2; D is unresolved. Trimming pared 7 bases from V and 2 bases from J, leaving 2 bases between. The CDR3 contains 11 residues. The germline CDR1 and CDR2 sequences are LNHNV and YYDKDF (reference sequence). The CDR3 reads CATTNTGELFF. CDR3 DNA: TGTGCCACCACAAACACCGGGGAGCTGTTTTTT.

V gene TRBV4-3 combines with J gene TRBJ2-5; TRBD1 is a possible D gene (5 bases). V was clipped by 3 bases and J by 1 base, with 15 bases between them. Germline V gene data show CDR1 as LGHNA and CDR2 as YSLEER. This CDR3 is 16 amino acids long. The CDR3 bases are TGCGCCAGCAGCCATGGGGCAGGGCACCCCCAAGAGACCCAGTACTTC. Protein product: CASSHGAGHPQETQYF.

The genes are TRBV18 and TRBJ2-7; the match to TRBD2 covers 11 bases. V trimming: 6 bases; J trimming: 4 bases; junction bases outside the gene matches: 14. Germline values: CDR1 KGHSH, CDR2 LQKENI. This CDR3 has 17 amino acids. CDR3 loop: CASSLLAGVGRTYEQYF. DNA of the CDR3: TGTGCCAGCTCCCTACTAGCGGGAGTGGGCCGGACTTACGAGCAGTACTTC.

This clone occurred a few times. The chain recombines TRBV18 with TRBJ1-5; 10 nucleotides line up with TRBD1. Trimming removed 4 bases from V and 6 bases from J; junction bases left unmatched: 6. The germline CDR1 and CDR2 sequences are KGHSH and LQKENI. The CDR3 has 15 amino acids. CDR3 sequence reads: CASSRPGTGVQPQHF. CDR3 coding DNA: TGTGCCAGCTCACGCCCTGGGACAGGGGTTCAGCCCCAGCATTTT. The full variable domain, rest sourced from reference TRBV18 and TRBJ1-5, is NAGVMQNPRHLVRRRGQEARLRCSPMKGHSHVYWYRQLPEEGLKFMVYLQKENIIDESGMPKERFSAEFPKEGPSILRIQQVVRGDSAAYFCASSRPGTGVQPQHFGDGTRLSIL.